Listed below are T cell receptor beta chains from one sample, sequenced in a study of shared clonotypes between healthy human individuals. Libraries were prepared by immunoSEQ multiplex PCR; TCRdb keeps only in-frame clonotypes and omits some of them. Among roughly 1,500,000 clones listed, 98% were seen once. The sequencing input was naive CD4+ T cells sorted from blood. These receptors were obtained from a young man in good health. CDR3s include the opening cysteine and the closing phenylalanine or tryptophan. D genes are given only for firm matches. Size values are once, few and many counts, or a class for expanded clones, and some rows have none.

cdr3_aa,cdr3_nt,d_call,clone_size,v_call,j_call
CASSLAVTGGLQETQYF,TGTGCCAGCAGTTTAGCGGTAACAGGAGGCCTCCAAGAGACCCAGTACTTC,.,.,TRBV27,TRBJ2-5
CAISESTSNQPQHF,TGTGCCATCAGTGAGTCGACAAGCAATCAGCCCCAGCATTTT,.,.,TRBV10-3,TRBJ1-5
CASSLSEGNRPYEQYF,TGTGCCAGCAGTTTATCGGAGGGAAATCGGCCCTACGAGCAGTACTTC,.,.,TRBV27,TRBJ2-7
CATRPGGDTDTQYF,TGCGCCACCCGCCCCGGGGGGGACACAGATACGCAGTATTTT,TRBD2,once,TRBV10-2,TRBJ2-3
CASSFAGSEQFF,TGTGCCAGCAGTTTTGCGGGGAGTGAGCAGTTCTTC,.,.,TRBV28,TRBJ2-1
CASSPIPGQGYEQYF,TGTGCCAGCAGCCCGATACCGGGACAGGGTTACGAGCAGTACTTC,TRBD1,.,TRBV2,TRBJ2-7
CASSLVGRNTEAFF,TGTGCCAGCAGCTTAGTAGGTAGAAACACTGAAGCTTTCTTT,.,.,TRBV11-2,TRBJ1-1
CASSLLWQNNQPQHF,TGTGCCAGCAGCTTGTTATGGCAGAATAATCAGCCCCAGCATTTT,.,.,TRBV5-5,TRBJ1-5
CASSYSQGNYGYTF,TGTGCCAGCAGTTACTCGCAGGGCAACTATGGCTACACCTTC,.,once,TRBV6-5,TRBJ1-2
CASSFLASGTSGANVLTF,TGTGCCAGCAGTTTCCTGGCTAGCGGGACCTCTGGGGCCAACGTCCTGACTTTC,TRBD2,.,TRBV27,TRBJ2-6
CASSSDTGSEKLFF,TGTGCCAGCTCGTCGGACACGGGGAGTGAAAAACTGTTTTTT,.,.,TRBV18,TRBJ1-4
CAIRGREGGTEAFF,TGTGCCATCAGGGGCCGGGAGGGAGGCACTGAAGCTTTCTTT,.,.,TRBV10-3,TRBJ1-1
CASSQLAGGPTYEQYF,TGCGCCAGCAGCCAGTTAGCGGGAGGGCCGACCTACGAGCAGTACTTC,TRBD2,.,TRBV4-3,TRBJ2-7
CAWRASSVRTDTQYF,TGTGCCTGGAGGGCTAGTAGCGTGCGCACAGATACGCAGTATTTT,.,.,TRBV30,TRBJ2-3
CASAQEILASETQYF,TGTGCTAGTGCTCAAGAGATACTAGCTTCGGAGACCCAGTACTTC,.,.,TRBV12-5,TRBJ2-5
CASTRGQGFTDTQYF,TGTGCCAGCACCCGGGGACAGGGATTCACAGATACGCAGTATTTT,TRBD1,.,TRBV11-2,TRBJ2-3
CASSLSPRETQYF,TGTGCCAGCAGCTTAAGCCCTAGGGAGACCCAGTACTTC,.,.,TRBV5-5,TRBJ2-5
CASSPPRSSGSYEQYF,TGTGCCAGCTCACCACCGCGTTCCAGCGGGAGTTACGAGCAGTACTTC,TRBD2,.,TRBV18,TRBJ2-7
CASSQDHFADTQYF,TGCGCCAGCAGCCAAGACCACTTTGCAGATACGCAGTATTTT,.,.,TRBV4-3,TRBJ2-3
CASSVGQGKNTEAFF,TGTGCCAGCAGCGTAGGGCAGGGAAAGAACACTGAAGCTTTCTTT,.,.,TRBV9,TRBJ1-1
CASSLRQGVTYEQYF,TGTGCCAGCAGCTTGAGACAGGGGGTAACCTACGAGCAGTACTTC,TRBD1,.,TRBV5-5,TRBJ2-7
CASSIGTAAGYTF,TGTGCCAGTAGTATAGGGACAGCTGCTGGCTACACCTTC,.,.,TRBV19,TRBJ1-2
CASRKSGTAYSYNEQFF,TGTGCCAGCAGGAAGAGCGGGACCGCCTACTCCTACAATGAGCAGTTCTTC,TRBD2,.,TRBV13,TRBJ2-1
CAWSGKPGYYGYTF,TGTGCCTGGAGTGGGAAACCAGGATACTATGGCTACACCTTC,.,.,TRBV30,TRBJ1-2
CASSLVASGTLNEQFF,TGTGCCAGCAGCTTAGTAGCTAGCGGGACCTTGAATGAGCAGTTCTTC,TRBD2,.,TRBV7-6,TRBJ2-1
CASSLPGNIGYNEQFF,TGTGCCAGCAGCTTACCCGGGAATATAGGGTACAATGAGCAGTTCTTC,.,.,TRBV11-2,TRBJ2-1
CASSFSSGMVADTQYF,TGTGCCAGCAGTTTTTCTAGCGGGATGGTTGCAGATACGCAGTATTTT,TRBD2,.,TRBV28,TRBJ2-3
CASSPRSYEQYF,TGTGCCAGCAGCCCTAGGTCGTACGAGCAGTACTTC,.,.,TRBV6-6,TRBJ2-7
CASSSGTRGTGELFF,TGCGCCAGCAGCTCCGGGACTAGGGGCACCGGGGAGCTGTTTTTT,TRBD2,.,TRBV5-1,TRBJ2-2
CASSRLSNYGYTF,TGTGCCAGCAGCCGACTCAGCAACTATGGCTACACCTTC,.,once,TRBV28,TRBJ1-2
CASSQQRTGELFF,TGTGCCAGCAGTCAACAGCGGACCGGGGAGCTGTTTTTT,.,.,TRBV6-5,TRBJ2-2
CASSYRPGATNEKLFF,TGTGCCAGCAGTTATCGCCCGGGAGCAACTAATGAAAAACTGTTTTTT,.,.,TRBV6-5,TRBJ1-4
CASSFDAGSSYNEQFF,TGTGCCAGCAGCTTCGACGCAGGGTCGAGCTACAATGAGCAGTTCTTC,.,once,TRBV11-2,TRBJ2-1
CASRPTGSYGYTF,TGTGCCAGCAGACCCACAGGGAGCTATGGCTACACCTTC,.,.,TRBV28,TRBJ1-2
CASSPSGDRELFF,TGCGCCAGCAGCCCGTCTGGAGACAGGGAACTGTTTTTT,TRBD1,.,TRBV5-1,TRBJ1-4
CASSPTDSTYEQYF,TGTGCCAGCTCACCAACGGACAGTACCTACGAGCAGTACTTC,.,.,TRBV18,TRBJ2-7
CASSVTTSPDTQYF,TGTGCCAGCAGCGTAACGACTAGTCCAGATACGCAGTATTTT,.,.,TRBV9,TRBJ2-3
CASSDDSGRAIDEQFF,TGTGCCAGTAGTGACGATAGCGGGAGGGCCATCGATGAGCAGTTCTTC,TRBD2,.,TRBV19,TRBJ2-1
CASSYSRLRPTYEQYF,TGTGCCAGCAGTTACTCGAGGTTGCGGCCGACCTACGAGCAGTACTTC,.,.,TRBV6-5,TRBJ2-7
CASAIGGGADTQYF,TGTGCCAGTGCTATAGGAGGGGGGGCAGATACGCAGTATTTT,.,once,TRBV7-2,TRBJ2-3
CASSLVGQEIDTQYF,TGTGCCAGCAGCTTGGTGGGACAGGAAATAGATACGCAGTATTTT,TRBD1,.,TRBV5-6,TRBJ2-3
CASLLAGGSGELFF,TGTGCCAGCTTACTAGCGGGAGGATCCGGGGAGCTGTTTTTT,TRBD2,.,TRBV19,TRBJ2-2
CASSHDRYEQYF,TGCGCCAGCAGTCATGACCGCTACGAGCAGTACTTC,.,.,TRBV10-2,TRBJ2-7